The clone carrying this T cell receptor (beta chain) was seen just once. The data are from a study of blood T cell repertoires in COVID-19. Using immunoSEQ multiplex PCR, the repertoire was profiled, and TCRdb retains in-frame clones only, with some absent. This sample has more than 110,000 clones, with 82% found just once. Germline values: CDR1 MGHRA, CDR2 YSYEKL. V was clipped by 0 bases and J by 4 bases; unmatched bases: 11. The CDR3 sequence is 18 residues long. The TCR sequence derives from a woman older than 75 with acute or convalescent COVID-19. Material for sequencing was peripheral blood. The chain joins TRBV4-1 to TRBJ1-2; the match to TRBD1 covers 10 bases. The CDR3 region is CASSQDRWPRTGGYGYTF. CDR3 sequence (DNA): TGCGCCAGCAGCCAAGATCGTTGGCCACGGACAGGGGGCTATGGCTACACCTTC.